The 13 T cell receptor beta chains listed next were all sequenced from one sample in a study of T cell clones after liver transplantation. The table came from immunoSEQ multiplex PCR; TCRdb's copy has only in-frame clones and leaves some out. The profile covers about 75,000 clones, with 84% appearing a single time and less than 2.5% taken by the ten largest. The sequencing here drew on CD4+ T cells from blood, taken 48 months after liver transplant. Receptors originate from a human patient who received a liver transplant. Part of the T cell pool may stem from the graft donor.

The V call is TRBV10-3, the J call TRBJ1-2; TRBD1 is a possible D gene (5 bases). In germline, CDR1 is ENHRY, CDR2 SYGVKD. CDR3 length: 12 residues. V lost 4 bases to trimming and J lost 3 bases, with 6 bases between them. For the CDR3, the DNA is TGTGCCATCAGTGTGGGGGACTATGGCTACACCTTC. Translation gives CAISVGDYGYTF.

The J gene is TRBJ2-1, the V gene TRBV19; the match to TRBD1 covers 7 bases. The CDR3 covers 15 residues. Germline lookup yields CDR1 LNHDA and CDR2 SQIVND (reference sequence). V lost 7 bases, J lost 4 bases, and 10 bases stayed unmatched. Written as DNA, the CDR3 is TGTGCCAGTAATGGCAAGGACAGGTTTTACAATGAGCAGTTCTTC. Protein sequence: CASNGKDRFYNEQFF.

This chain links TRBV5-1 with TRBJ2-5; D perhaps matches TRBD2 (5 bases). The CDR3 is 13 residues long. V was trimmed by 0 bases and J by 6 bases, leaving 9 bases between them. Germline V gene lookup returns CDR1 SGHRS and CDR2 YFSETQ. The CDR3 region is CASSLVGEKTQYF. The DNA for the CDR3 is TGCGCCAGCAGCTTGGTCGGGGAAAAGACCCAGTACTTC. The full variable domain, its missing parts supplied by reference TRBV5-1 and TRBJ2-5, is KAGVTQTPRYLIKTRGQQVTLSCSPISGHRSVSWYQQTPGQGLQFLFEYFSETQRNKGNFPGRFSGRQFSNSRSEMNVSTLELGDSALYLCASSLVGEKTQYFGPGTRLLVL.

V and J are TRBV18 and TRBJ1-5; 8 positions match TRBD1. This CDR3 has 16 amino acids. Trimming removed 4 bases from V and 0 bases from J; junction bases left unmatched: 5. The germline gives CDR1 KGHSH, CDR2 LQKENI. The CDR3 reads CASSLKTGDSNQPQHF. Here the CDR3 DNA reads TGTGCCAGCTCACTGAAGACAGGGGATAGCAATCAGCCCCAGCATTTT.

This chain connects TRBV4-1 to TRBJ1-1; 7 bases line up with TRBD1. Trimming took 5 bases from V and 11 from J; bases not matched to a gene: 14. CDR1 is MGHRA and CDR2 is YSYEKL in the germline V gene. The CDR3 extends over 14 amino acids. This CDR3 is CASSSTDRPSRAFF. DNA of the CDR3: TGCGCCAGCAGCTCAACGGACAGGCCCTCCCGGGCTTTCTTT.

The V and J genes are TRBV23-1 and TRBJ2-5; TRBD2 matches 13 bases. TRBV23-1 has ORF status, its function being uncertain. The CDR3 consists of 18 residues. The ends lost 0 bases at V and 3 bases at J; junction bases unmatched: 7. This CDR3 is CASSQSGTTSGGKETQYF. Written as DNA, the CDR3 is TGCGCCAGCAGTCAATCGGGGACGACTAGCGGGGGGAAAGAGACCCAGTACTTC.

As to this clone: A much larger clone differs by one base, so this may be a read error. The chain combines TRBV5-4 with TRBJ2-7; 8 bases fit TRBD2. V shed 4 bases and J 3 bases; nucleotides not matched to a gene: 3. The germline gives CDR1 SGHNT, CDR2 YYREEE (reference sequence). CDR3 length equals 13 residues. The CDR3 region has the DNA TGTGCCAGCAGCGTAACTAGCGGCTACGAGCAGTACTTC. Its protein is CASSVTSGYEQYF.

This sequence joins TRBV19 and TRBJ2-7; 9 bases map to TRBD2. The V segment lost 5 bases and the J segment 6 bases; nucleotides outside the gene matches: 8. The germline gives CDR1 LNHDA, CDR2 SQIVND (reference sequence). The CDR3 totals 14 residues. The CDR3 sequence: CASSRGGRAPEQYF. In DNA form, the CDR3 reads TGTGCCAGTAGTCGCGGCGGGAGGGCCCCCGAGCAGTACTTC.

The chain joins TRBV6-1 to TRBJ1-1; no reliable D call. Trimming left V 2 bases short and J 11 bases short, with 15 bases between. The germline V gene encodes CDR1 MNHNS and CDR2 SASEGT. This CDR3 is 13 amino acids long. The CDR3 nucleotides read TGTGCCAGCAGTGAATCGCAGGTGACTTGGGCTTTCTTT. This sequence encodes CASSESQVTWAFF.

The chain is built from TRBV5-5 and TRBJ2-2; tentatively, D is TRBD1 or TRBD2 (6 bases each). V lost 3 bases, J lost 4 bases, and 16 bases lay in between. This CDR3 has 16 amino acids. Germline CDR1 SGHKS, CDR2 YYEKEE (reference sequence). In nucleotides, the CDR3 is TGTGCCAGCAGCTGGGTACCACAGGGAGGCACCGGGGAGCTGTTTTTT. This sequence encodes CASSWVPQGGTGELFF.

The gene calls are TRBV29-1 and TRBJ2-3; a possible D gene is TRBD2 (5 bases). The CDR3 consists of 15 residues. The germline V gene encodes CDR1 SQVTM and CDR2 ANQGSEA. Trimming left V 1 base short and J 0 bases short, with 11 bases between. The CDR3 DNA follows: TGCAGCGTTGAAGCCCGGGGAACTAGCACAGATACGCAGTATTTT. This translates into CSVEARGTSTDTQYF.

The CDR3 region is CASSLSMSRFWGIQYF. CDR3 nucleotide sequence: TGTGCCAGCAGCTTGTCTATGTCCAGGTTCTGGGGCATTCAGTACTTC. The chain has TRBV5-6 and TRBJ2-4, with D unclear. V was trimmed by 1 base and J by 9 bases, leaving 20 bases between them. Germline V lookup: CDR1 SGHDT, CDR2 YYEEEE. This CDR3 spans 16 amino acids.

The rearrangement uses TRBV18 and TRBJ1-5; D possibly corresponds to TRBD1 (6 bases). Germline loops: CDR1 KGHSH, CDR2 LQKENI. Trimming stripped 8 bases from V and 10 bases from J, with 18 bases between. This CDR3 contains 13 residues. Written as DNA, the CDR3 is TGTGCCAGCACAGATAGAAGGGGGGGCCCCCAGCATTTT. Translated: CASTDRRGGPQHF.